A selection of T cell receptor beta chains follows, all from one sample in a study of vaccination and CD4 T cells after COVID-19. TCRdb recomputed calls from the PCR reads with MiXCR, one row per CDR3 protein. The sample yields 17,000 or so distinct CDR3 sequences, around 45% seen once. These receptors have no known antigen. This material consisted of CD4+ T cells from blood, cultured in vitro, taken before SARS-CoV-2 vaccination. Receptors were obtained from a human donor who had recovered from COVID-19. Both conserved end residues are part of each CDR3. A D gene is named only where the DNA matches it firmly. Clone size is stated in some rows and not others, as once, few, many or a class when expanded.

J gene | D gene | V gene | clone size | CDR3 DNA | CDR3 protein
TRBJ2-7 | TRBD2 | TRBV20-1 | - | TGCAGTGCTAGAGGACCCGGACTAGCGGGAGTTTACGAGCAGTACTTC | CSARGPGLAGVYEQYF
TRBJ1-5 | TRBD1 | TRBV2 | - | TGTGCCAGCAGGTCGGACAGGGGCAATCAGCCCCAGCATTTT | CASRSDRGNQPQHF
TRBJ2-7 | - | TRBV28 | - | TGTGCCAGCAGTTCGGGTCGTCCAGTAGACATGCCCTACGAGCAGTACTTC | CASSSGRPVDMPYEQYF
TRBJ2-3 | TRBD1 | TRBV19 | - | TGTGCCAGTAGTTGGACAGGGGCTGGGGCTACGCAGTATTTT | CASSWTGAGATQYF
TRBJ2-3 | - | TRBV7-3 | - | TGTGCCAGCAGCTTAGGGGGTGGGATTGGAGGCACAGATACGCAGTATTTT | CASSLGGGIGGTDTQYF
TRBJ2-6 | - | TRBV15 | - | TGTGCCACCAGCAGAGATGCGGCCAGGGTCCTAGATGGGGCCAACGTCCTGACTTTC | CATSRDAARVLDGANVLTF
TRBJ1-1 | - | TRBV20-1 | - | TGCAGTGCTAGGTCAGAATCTAACACTGAAGCTTTCTTT | CSARSESNTEAFF
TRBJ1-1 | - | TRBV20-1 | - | TGCAGTGCTTATAGACAGAACACTGAAGCTTTCTTT | CSAYRQNTEAFF
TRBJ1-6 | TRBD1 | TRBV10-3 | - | TGTGCCATCAGATCCCTCCGGGACAGTAATTCACCCCTCCACTTT | CAIRSLRDSNSPLHF
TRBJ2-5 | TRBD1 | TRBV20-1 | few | TGCAGTGCTCCGACCACCGGGACAGGGGCGACAGAGACCCAGTACTTC | CSAPTTGTGATETQYF
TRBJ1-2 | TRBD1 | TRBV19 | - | TGTGCCAGTAGTATCAAGACAGGGGTTAACTATGGCTACACCTTC | CASSIKTGVNYGYTF
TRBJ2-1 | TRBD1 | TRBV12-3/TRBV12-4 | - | TGTGCCAGCAGTTTACGACAGGGCGGCTCCTACAATGAGCAGTTCTTC | CASSLRQGGSYNEQFF
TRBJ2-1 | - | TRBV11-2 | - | TGTGCCAGCAGCGCCTCAGGGAATAGAAATGAGCAGTTCTTC | CASSASGNRNEQFF
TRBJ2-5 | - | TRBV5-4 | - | TGTGCCAGCAGCTCGACACTGGAGACCCAGTACTTC | CASSSTLETQYF
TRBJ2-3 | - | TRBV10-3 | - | TGTGCCATCTCGAGGCCTCTAACGGGAGATACGCAGTATTTT | CAISRPLTGDTQYF
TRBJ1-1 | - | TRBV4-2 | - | TGTGCCAGCAGCCAGGTGGGGCCGGGGACTGAAGCTTTCTTT | CASSQVGPGTEAFF
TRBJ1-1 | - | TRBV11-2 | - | TGTGCCAGCAGCTTAGCCACTCCGGGACACCCTAGAGCTTTCTTT | CASSLATPGHPRAFF
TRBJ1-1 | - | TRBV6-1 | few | TGTGCCAGCAGAGTCGCGGGGGGCAACACTGAAGCTTTCTTT | CASRVAGGNTEAFF
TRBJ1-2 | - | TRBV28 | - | TGTGCCAGCAGTCGAGAGTTCTATGGCTACACCTTC | CASSREFYGYTF
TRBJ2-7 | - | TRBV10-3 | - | TGTGCCGCGAGACGTGGGGTAGAATACTACGAGCAGTACTTC | CAARRGVEYYEQYF
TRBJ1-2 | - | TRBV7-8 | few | TGTGCCAGCAGCAACCCCCGGGACAAGAACTATGGCTACACCTTC | CASSNPRDKNYGYTF
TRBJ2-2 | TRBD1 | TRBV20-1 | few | TGCAGTGCTAGAGGGGACAGGGGAACCGGGGAGCTGTTTTTT | CSARGDRGTGELFF
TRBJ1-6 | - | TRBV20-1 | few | TGCAGTGTGGAAACAGGACTAAATTCACCCCTCCACTTT | CSVETGLNSPLHF
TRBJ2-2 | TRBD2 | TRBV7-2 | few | TGTGCCAGCAGCTTATATGGACTAGCGGGGGGAACAAACACCGGGGAGCTGTTTTTT | CASSLYGLAGGTNTGELFF
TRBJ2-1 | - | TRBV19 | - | TGTGCCAGTACACGAGGGGGAGAGCAGTTCTTC | CASTRGGEQFF
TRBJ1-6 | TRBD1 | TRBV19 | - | TGTGCCAGTGCCGGGACAGAAAATTCACCCCTCCACTTT | CASAGTENSPLHF
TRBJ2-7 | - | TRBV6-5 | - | TGTGCCAGCAGTTACTCGACCCTGGACAGTGCTTACGAGCAGTACTTC | CASSYSTLDSAYEQYF
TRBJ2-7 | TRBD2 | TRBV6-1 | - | TGTGCCAGCACCAGGACTAGCGGGAGGGCCGACGAGCAGTACTTC | CASTRTSGRADEQYF
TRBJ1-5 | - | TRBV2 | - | TGTGCCAGCACGCGGCAGGGAGTTAGCAATCAGCCCCAGCATTTT | CASTRQGVSNQPQHF
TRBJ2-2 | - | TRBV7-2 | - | TGTGCCAGCAGCCGAAACGAGGACGGATACGGGGAGCTGTTTTTT | CASSRNEDGYGELFF